This T cell receptor (gamma chain) was retrieved from a study of Vδ1+ human thymocytes. Study-wide points: Around 20% of thymic delta-chain sequences were Vdelta2, with few Vdelta3, unlike blood Vdelta1+ controls. In the thymus, TRG and TRD repertoires looked highly polyclonal with Gaussian CDR3 lengths.

Extracted RNA was reverse transcribed into cDNA. Multiplex PCR used pooled V-gene forward primers and a constant-region reverse primer to amplify CDR3s. TCRdb re-called the multiplex PCR reads through CATT. This table holds approximately 9,400 gamma-chain clones, approximately 55% found once. Germline CDR1 EGSTGY, CDR2 YDSYTSSV. Losses at the gene ends were 2 bases for V and 7 bases for J; bases not matched to a gene: 5. The CDR3 contains 12 residues. Remarks on this clone: The antigen remains undetermined.

V is TRGV4 and J is TRGJ1 or TRGJ2. The J gene, left out of TCRdb, was set here by checking the DNA against germline. This sequence originates from a girl under three years old who had congenital heart surgery. The sample comprised Vdelta1+ gamma-delta thymocytes from the thymus. Regarding subset: FACS-sorted CD3+ TCRalphabeta- TCRVdelta1+ TCRVdelta2- thymocytes. The CDR3 is CATWDEAYKKLF. The CDR3 nucleotides read TGTGCCACCTGGGATGAAGCCTATAAGAAACTCTTT.